This is a list of T cell receptor beta chains from one sample in a study of T cell responses to AZD1222 COVID-19 vaccine. Assay: immunoSEQ multiplex PCR; the TCRdb copy retains only in-frame clones and omits some. The sample has around 56,000 clones; around 90% are singletons. Source: peripheral blood, taken 28 days after the second AZD1222 dose. The receptor set was obtained from an adult who received the AZD1222 COVID-19 vaccine. Both conserved end residues are part of each CDR3. Each record gives: J gene, D gene, V gene, clone size, CDR3 DNA, CDR3 protein. A D gene is named only where the DNA matches it firmly. Expanded clones get a size class; other rows say once, few or many, or leave the size out.

TRBJ2-3	.	TRBV2	.	TGTGCCAGCAGTTGGAGTTATAGCACAGATACGCAGTATTTT	CASSWSYSTDTQYF
TRBJ2-7	TRBD2	TRBV19	.	TGTGCCAGTCATCCCACCGGGACTAGCGGACCCTACGAGCAGTACTTC	CASHPTGTSGPYEQYF
TRBJ2-7	.	TRBV7-8	.	TGTGCCAGCAGTCCCCGCCGGGGGACCCCCTACGAGCAGTACTTC	CASSPRRGTPYEQYF
TRBJ1-4	TRBD1	TRBV25-1	.	TGTGCCAGCAGTGACCAGGGGGCAGGAGAAAAACTGTTTTTT	CASSDQGAGEKLFF
TRBJ1-5	TRBD1	TRBV27	.	TGTGCCAGCAGTCTCCGGGACAGCCTGCAGCCCCAGCATTTT	CASSLRDSLQPQHF
TRBJ1-1	TRBD1	TRBV5-8	once	TGTGCCAGCAGCAGAGATGGGACAGGCTTGAACACTGAAGCTTTCTTT	CASSRDGTGLNTEAFF
TRBJ2-3	TRBD2	TRBV19	.	TGTGCCAGCGGATTGGGGGGAGGGAGTGTAGATACGCAGTATTTT	CASGLGGGSVDTQYF
TRBJ1-4	.	TRBV18	.	TGTGCCAGCCACAGGACGAGTAATGAAAAACTGTTTTTT	CASHRTSNEKLFF
TRBJ2-7	.	TRBV7-2	.	TGTGCCAGCAGAAGGGACCGGAGCTCCTACGAGCAGTACTTC	CASRRDRSSYEQYF
TRBJ2-5	.	TRBV5-1	.	TGCGCCAGCAGCTTGGAACGGGCCCAAGAGACCCAGTACTTC	CASSLERAQETQYF
TRBJ2-7	.	TRBV6-5	once	TGTGCCAGCAGCGGGACTCCCTACGAGCAGTACTTC	CASSGTPYEQYF
TRBJ2-7	.	TRBV27	.	TGTGCCAGCAGTCGATCGGGGAACTACGAGCAGTACTTC	CASSRSGNYEQYF
TRBJ2-1	.	TRBV30	.	TGTGCCTGGAGTGGGGAGAATACCTACAATGAGCAGTTCTTC	CAWSGENTYNEQFF
TRBJ2-2	TRBD1	TRBV19	.	TGTGCCAGTAGTATAGGTGGGACAGAGGGGACCGGGGAGCTGTTTTTT	CASSIGGTEGTGELFF
TRBJ2-3	TRBD2	TRBV5-4	.	TGTGCCAGCAGCTCCCGACTAGCGGCCAGTGCAGATACGCAGTATTTT	CASSSRLAASADTQYF
TRBJ2-3	.	TRBV30	.	TGTGCCTGTACAATGCAGGGGATGTACACAGATACGCAGTATTTT	CACTMQGMYTDTQYF
TRBJ2-3	.	TRBV9	once	TGTGCCAGCAGCGTAGGACCCCGCACAGATACGCAGTATTTT	CASSVGPRTDTQYF
TRBJ2-1	TRBD2	TRBV6-5	.	TGTGCCAGCAGCCGAACCACGGGACTAGCAGGGTTCTTC	CASSRTTGLAGFF
TRBJ1-1	TRBD1	TRBV12-3/TRBV12-4	once	TGTGCCAGCAGCCTGGGACAGGGGAGTGGAGCTTTCTTT	CASSLGQGSGAFF
TRBJ2-3	TRBD2	TRBV2	.	TGTGCCACCCGGGGTGGGCGGGAGGTTACAGATACGCAGTATTTT	CATRGGREVTDTQYF
TRBJ1-2	TRBD1	TRBV11-3	.	TGTGCCAGCAGCTTAAGGAACAGGGGGCCCGGTTATGGCTACACCTTC	CASSLRNRGPGYGYTF
TRBJ1-5	TRBD1	TRBV6-5	once	TGTGCCAGCAGCCCGGGACAGGGACTTAATCAGCCCCAGCATTTT	CASSPGQGLNQPQHF
TRBJ1-6	.	TRBV5-4	.	TGTGCCAGCAGTTTAGGACGGTATAATTCACCCCTCCACTTT	CASSLGRYNSPLHF
TRBJ2-7	.	TRBV11-2	.	TGTGCCTGCAGCCCTCCATCAGGGCCCTACGAGCAGTACTTC	CACSPPSGPYEQYF